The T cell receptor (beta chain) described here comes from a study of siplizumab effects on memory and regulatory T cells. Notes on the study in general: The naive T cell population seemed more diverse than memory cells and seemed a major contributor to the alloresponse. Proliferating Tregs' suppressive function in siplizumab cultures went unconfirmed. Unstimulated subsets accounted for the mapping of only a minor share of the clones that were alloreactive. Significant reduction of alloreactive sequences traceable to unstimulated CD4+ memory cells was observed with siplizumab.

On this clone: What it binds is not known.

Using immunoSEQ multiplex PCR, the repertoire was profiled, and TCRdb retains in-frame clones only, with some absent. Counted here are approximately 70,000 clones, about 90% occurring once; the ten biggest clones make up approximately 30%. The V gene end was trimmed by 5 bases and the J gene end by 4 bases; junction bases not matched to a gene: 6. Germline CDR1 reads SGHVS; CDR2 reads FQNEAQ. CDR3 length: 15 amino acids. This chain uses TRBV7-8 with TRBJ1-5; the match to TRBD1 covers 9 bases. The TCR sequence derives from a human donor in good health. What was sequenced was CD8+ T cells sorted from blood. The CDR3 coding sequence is TGTGCCAGCAGCCCAGGGACAGGGATTAATCAGCCCCAGCATTTT. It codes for CASSPGTGINQPQHF.